What follows describes a single T cell receptor (beta chain). J lost 5 bases, V lost 4 bases, and 10 bases had no gene match. CDR1 is SEHNR, CDR2 FQNEAQ, per germline (reference sequence). The CDR3 length is 15 residues. These data belong to a study of blood T cell repertoires in COVID-19. Study overall: Specimens from acute and convalescent COVID-19 originated in the United States, Italy and Spain.

As handled by the study authors: Reference gene primer amplification gave nucleated cell count estimates. Method: immunoSEQ multiplex PCR; TCRdb's copy keeps in-frame clones and lacks some. D and trimming were read from the DNA, whereas the V and J calls and clone size are those reported in that table. Here the sample spans tens of thousands of clones, roughly 83% being singletons. The gene calls are TRBV7-9 and TRBJ1-1; 7 positions agree with TRBD1. The receptor's source is a human donor in a cohort sampled during active COVID-19. Sequencing input: peripheral blood. The DNA of the CDR3 is TGTGCCAGCAGCTCGCCAGACAGGGCTTGGACTGAAGCTTTCTTT. Its protein is CASSSPDRAWTEAFF.